This T cell receptor beta chain comes out of a study of blood T cell repertoires in COVID-19. The repertoire was sequenced with immunoSEQ multiplex PCR; TCRdb's copy has only in-frame clones and lacks some. The sample records 150,000 to 160,000 clones, roughly 80% being singletons. CDR1 MNHEY and CDR2 SVGAGI come from the germline V gene. This CDR3 contains 15 residues. The J segment lost 6 bases and the V segment lost 7 bases, leaving 8 bases of the junction unmatched. The specimen was peripheral blood. The V gene is TRBV6-5, the J gene TRBJ2-1; the match to TRBD2 covers 11 bases. The TCR was taken from a man in his 60s with acute or convalescent COVID-19. The CDR3 bases are TGTGCCAGCACCGAAGGGGGGACTAGCGGCAATGAGCAGTTCTTC. It specifies CASTEGGTSGNEQFF.